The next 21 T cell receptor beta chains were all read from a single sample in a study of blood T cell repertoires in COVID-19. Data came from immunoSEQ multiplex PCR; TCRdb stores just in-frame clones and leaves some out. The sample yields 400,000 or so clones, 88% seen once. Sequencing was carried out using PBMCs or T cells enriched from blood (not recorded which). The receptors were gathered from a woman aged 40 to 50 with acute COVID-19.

CDR3: CASSPWTGGNSPSGYTF. CDR3 DNA sequence: TGTGCCAGCAGCCCCTGGACAGGGGGGAACTCTCCGTCTGGCTACACCTTC. The chain recombines TRBV7-9 with TRBJ1-2; TRBD1 aligns across 10 bases. CDR3 length equals 17 residues. Germline V gene lookup returns CDR1 SEHNR and CDR2 FQNEAQ (reference sequence). V trimming: 5 bases; J trimming: 7 bases; junction bases outside the gene matches: 16.

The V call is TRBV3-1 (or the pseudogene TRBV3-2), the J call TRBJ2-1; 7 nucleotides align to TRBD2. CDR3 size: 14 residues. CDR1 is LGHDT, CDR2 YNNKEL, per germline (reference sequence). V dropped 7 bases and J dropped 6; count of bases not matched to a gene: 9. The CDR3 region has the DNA TGTGCCAGCAATTCGGGGGGAAGACCCAATGAGCAGTTCTTC. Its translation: CASNSGGRPNEQFF.

The CDR3 protein is CASSRSGGNEQFF. The CDR3 nucleotides read TGTGCCAGCAGCCGAAGCGGGGGGAATGAGCAGTTCTTC. The chain carries TRBV7-8 and TRBJ2-1, with TRBD2 matching over 9 bases. After removal of 5 bases from V and 7 bases from J, the junction contained 3 bases not matched to a gene. The CDR3 totals 13 residues. Germline-derived CDR1 and CDR2 are SGHVS and FQNEAQ.

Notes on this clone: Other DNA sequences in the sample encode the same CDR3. The CDR3 reads CASRGQGDQPQHF. The CDR3 nucleotides are TGTGCCAGCCGTGGACAGGGTGATCAGCCCCAGCATTTT. This chain uses TRBV19 with TRBJ1-5; TRBD1 matches at 8 bases. V was clipped by 9 bases and J by 5 bases; unmatched bases: 6. This CDR3 spans 13 amino acids. Germline CDR1 LNHDA, CDR2 SQIVND (reference sequence).

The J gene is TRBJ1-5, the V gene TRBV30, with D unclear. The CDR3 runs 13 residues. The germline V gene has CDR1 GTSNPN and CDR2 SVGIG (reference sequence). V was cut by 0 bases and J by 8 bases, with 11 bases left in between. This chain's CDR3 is CAWSVSGEKPQHF. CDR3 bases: TGTGCCTGGAGTGTATCGGGTGAAAAGCCCCAGCATTTT.

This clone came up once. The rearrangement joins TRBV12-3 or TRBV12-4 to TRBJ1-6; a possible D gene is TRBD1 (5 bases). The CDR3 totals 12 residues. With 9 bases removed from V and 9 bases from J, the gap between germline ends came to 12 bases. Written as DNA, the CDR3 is TGTGCCAGTGGGACGGGGGTTTCACCCCTCCACTTT. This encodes CASGTGVSPLHF.

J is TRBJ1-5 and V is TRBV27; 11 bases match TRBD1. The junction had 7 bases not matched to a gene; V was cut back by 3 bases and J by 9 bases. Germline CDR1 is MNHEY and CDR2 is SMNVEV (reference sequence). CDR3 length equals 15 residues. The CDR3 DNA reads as TGTGCCAGCAGTTTCAGTGGGACAGGGGGGTGGCCCCAGCATTTT. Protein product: CASSFSGTGGWPQHF.

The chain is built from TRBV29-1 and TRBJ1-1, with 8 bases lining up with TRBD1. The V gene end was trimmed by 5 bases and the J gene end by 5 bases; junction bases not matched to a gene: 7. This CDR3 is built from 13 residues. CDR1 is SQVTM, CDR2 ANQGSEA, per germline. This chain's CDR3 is CSVLRGLATEAFF. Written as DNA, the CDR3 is TGCAGCGTTCTCAGGGGGCTGGCGACTGAAGCTTTCTTT.

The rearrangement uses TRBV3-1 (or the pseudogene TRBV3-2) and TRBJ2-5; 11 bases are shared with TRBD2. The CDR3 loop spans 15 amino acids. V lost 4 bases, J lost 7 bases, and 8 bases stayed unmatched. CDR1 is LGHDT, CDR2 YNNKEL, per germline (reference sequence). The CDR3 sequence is CASSPQLAGAPTQYF. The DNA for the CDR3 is TGTGCCAGCAGCCCCCAACTAGCGGGGGCCCCGACCCAGTACTTC.

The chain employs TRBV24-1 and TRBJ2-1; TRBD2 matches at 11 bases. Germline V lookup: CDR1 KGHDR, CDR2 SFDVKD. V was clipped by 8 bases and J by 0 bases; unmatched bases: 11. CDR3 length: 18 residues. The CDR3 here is CATMILAGGVSSYNEQFF. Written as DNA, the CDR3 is TGTGCCACCATGATCCTAGCGGGGGGCGTCAGCTCCTACAATGAGCAGTTCTTC.

DNA of the CDR3: TGTGCCAGCAGTGCCGGGACAGGGTTGTACTACGAGCAGTACTTC. Translated, it gives CASSAGTGLYYEQYF. V usage is TRBV6-1 and J usage is TRBJ2-7, with TRBD1 matching 9 bases. The V gene end was trimmed by 4 bases and the J gene end by 3 bases; junction bases not matched to a gene: 7. Germline assignment: CDR1 MNHNS and CDR2 SASEGT. The CDR3 consists of 15 residues.

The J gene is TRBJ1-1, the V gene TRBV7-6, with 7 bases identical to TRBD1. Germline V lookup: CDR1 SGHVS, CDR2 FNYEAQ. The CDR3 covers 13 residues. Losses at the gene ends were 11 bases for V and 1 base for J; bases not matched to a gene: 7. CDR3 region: CASRTGENTEAFF. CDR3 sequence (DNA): TGTGCCTCCCGTACAGGGGAGAACACTGAAGCTTTCTTT.

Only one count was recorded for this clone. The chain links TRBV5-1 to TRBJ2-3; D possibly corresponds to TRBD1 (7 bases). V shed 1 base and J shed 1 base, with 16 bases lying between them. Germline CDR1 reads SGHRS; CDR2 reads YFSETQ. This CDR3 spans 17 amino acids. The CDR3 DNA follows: TGCGCCAGCAGCTTGCAGGGGGGCGTTTCCCGCACAGATACGCAGTATTTT. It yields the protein CASSLQGGVSRTDTQYF.

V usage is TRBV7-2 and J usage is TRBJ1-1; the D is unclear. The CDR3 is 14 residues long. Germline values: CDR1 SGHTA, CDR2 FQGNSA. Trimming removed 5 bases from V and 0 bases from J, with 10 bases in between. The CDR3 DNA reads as TGTGCCAGCAGCCCCCAACACCTGAACACTGAAGCTTTCTTT. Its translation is CASSPQHLNTEAFF. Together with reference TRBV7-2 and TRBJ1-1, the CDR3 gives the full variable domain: GAGVSQSPSNKVTEKGKDVELRCDPISGHTALYWYRQSLGQGLEFLIYFQGNSAPDKSGLPSDRFSAERTGGSVSTLTIQRTQQEDSAVYLCASSPQHLNTEAFFGQGTRLTVV.

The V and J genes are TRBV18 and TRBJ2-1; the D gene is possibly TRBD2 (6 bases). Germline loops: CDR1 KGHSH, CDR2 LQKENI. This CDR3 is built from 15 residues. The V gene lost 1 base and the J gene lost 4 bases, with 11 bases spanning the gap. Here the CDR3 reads CASSPLSGYYNEQFF. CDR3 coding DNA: TGTGCCAGCTCACCACTCAGCGGGTATTACAATGAGCAGTTCTTC. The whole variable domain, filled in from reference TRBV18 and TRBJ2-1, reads NAGVMQNPRHLVRRRGQEARLRCSPMKGHSHVYWYRQLPEEGLKFMVYLQKENIIDESGMPKERFSAEFPKEGPSILRIQQVVRGDSAAYFCASSPLSGYYNEQFFGPGTRLTVL.

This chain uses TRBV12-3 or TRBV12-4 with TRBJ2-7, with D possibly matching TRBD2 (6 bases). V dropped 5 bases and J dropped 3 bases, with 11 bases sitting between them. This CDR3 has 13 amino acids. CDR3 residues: CASSAGTGYEQYF. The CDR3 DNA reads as TGTGCCAGCAGTGCCGGGACTGGCTACGAGCAGTACTTC.

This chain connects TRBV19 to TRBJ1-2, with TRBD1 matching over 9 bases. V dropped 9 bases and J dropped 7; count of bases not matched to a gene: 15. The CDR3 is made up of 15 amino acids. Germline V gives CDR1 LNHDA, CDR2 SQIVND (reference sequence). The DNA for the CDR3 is TGTGCCAGCCACACTCCCGGGACAGGGCTGATTGGCTACACCTTC. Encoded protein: CASHTPGTGLIGYTF.

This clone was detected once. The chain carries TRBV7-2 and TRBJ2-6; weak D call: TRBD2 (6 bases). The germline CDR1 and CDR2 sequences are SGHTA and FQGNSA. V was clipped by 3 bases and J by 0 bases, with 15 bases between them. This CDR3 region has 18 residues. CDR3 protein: CASSFHPGLISGANVLTF. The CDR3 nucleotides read TGTGCCAGCAGCTTCCACCCGGGACTGATCTCTGGGGCCAACGTCCTGACTTTC.

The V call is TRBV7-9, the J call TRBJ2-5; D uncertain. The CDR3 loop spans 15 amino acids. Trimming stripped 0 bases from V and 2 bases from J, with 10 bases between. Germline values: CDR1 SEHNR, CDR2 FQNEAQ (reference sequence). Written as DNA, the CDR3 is TGTGCCAGCAGCTTAGCGACGTCAGCGCAAGAGACCCAGTACTTC. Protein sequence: CASSLATSAQETQYF.

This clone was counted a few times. The CDR3, as DNA: TGTGCCAGCAGGGATTACAGGGGGAGGTTAAGTGGAAACACCATATATTTT. Protein sequence: CASRDYRGRLSGNTIYF. The chain couples TRBV2 to TRBJ1-3, with 8 bases fitting TRBD1. CDR3 length: 17 residues. CDR1 is SNHLY and CDR2 is FYNNEI in the germline V gene. The J segment lost 3 bases and the V segment lost 6 bases, leaving 13 bases of the junction unmatched.

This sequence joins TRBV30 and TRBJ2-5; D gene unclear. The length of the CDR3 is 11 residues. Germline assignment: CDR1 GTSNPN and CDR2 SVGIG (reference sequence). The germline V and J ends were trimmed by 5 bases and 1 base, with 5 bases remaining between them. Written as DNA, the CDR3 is TGTGCCTGGGGCCCCCAAGAGACCCAGTACTTC. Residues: CAWGPQETQYF.